The 13 T cell receptor beta chains in this list originate from one sample, sequenced in a study of T cells expressing NK-cell markers. TCRdb reworked the 5' RACE reads into one entry per CDR3 protein, no DNA. This sample's clone table lists approximately 420,000 distinct CDR3 sequences. The source material was blood T cells: a sorted CD56 or NKG2C T cell subset, CD4+ or CD8+ T cells, or bulk PBMC T cells (not recorded which). Source of these receptors: a woman aged 50 to 65 in good health.

The V gene is TRBV20-1, the J gene TRBJ2-1. The CDR3 length is 14 residues. Per germline, CDR1 DFQATT and CDR2 SNEGSKA (reference sequence). CDR3 region: CSASMGRGGNEQFF.

The CDR3 reads CASTSWGTPAYF. The chain uses TRBV12-3 or TRBV12-4 and TRBJ2-3; TCRdb indicates TRBD1, and absent DNA this call remains unverified. This CDR3 region has 12 residues.

The CDR3 sequence is CASSYPGNYEQYF. This chain links TRBV6-2 or TRBV6-3 with TRBJ2-7; TCRdb gives TRBD1 as the D gene, but with no DNA this cannot be confirmed. Germline V gives CDR1 MNHEY, CDR2 SVGEGT. This CDR3 spans 13 amino acids.

The V gene is TRBV10-1, the J gene TRBJ2-1. Looked up from germline, CDR1 is WNHNN and CDR2 is SYGVQD (reference sequence). The CDR3 is 13 residues long. CDR3 region: CARIQSSYNEQFF.

This chain joins TRBV20-1 and TRBJ2-3. Germline CDR1 and CDR2: DFQATT and SNEGSKA (reference sequence). The CDR3 spans 14 residues. Here the CDR3 reads CSARVIASPDTQYF.

The CDR3 region is CASSYPTTGASETQYF. The rearrangement links TRBV6-2 or TRBV6-3 to TRBJ2-5; TCRdb picks TRBD1, but there is no DNA to check that call. The CDR3 is 16 amino acids. Germline loops: CDR1 MNHEY, CDR2 SVGEGT.

The chain links TRBV7-2 to TRBJ2-1; the D call of TRBD1 rests on TCRdb alone, since no DNA is present to check it. Germline values: CDR1 SGHTA, CDR2 FQGNSA. The CDR3 sequence is 14 residues long. CDR3 sequence reads: CASSLAAGSNEQFF.

This chain connects TRBV7-9 to TRBJ1-4. The CDR3 length is 12 residues. Per the germline V gene, CDR1 is SEHNR and CDR2 is FQNEAQ (reference sequence). CDR3 amino acids: CASSARDEKLFF.

The chain's CDR3 is CASSFGREGSPLHF. The gene calls are TRBV7-2 and TRBJ1-6. CDR1 is SGHTA and CDR2 is FQGNSA in the germline V gene. This CDR3 is 14 amino acids long.

This chain uses TRBV5-1 with TRBJ2-1; TCRdb calls TRBD2, which cannot be checked without DNA. Germline V gene data show CDR1 as SGHRS and CDR2 as YFSETQ. The CDR3 is made up of 20 amino acids. The CDR3 loop reads CASSVGSSGRRLSSYNEQFF.

The CDR3 reads CASSIRTGKSETQYF. V usage is TRBV7-9 and J usage is TRBJ2-5; absent DNA, TCRdb's TRBD1 call cannot be checked. CDR1 and CDR2 from the germline V gene are SEHNR and FQNEAQ (reference sequence). CDR3 length: 15 amino acids.

The chain recombines TRBV10-2 with TRBJ1-1. CDR3 length: 14 residues. Germline assignment: CDR1 WSHSY and CDR2 SAAADI. CDR3 sequence reads: CASSEFTGNTEAFF.

V is TRBV10-3 and J is TRBJ2-7; the D call of TRBD1 rests on TCRdb alone, since no DNA is present to check it. Germline CDR1 reads ENHRY; CDR2 reads SYGVKD. This CDR3 contains 14 residues. Here the CDR3 reads CAIRNRDRGDEQYF.